This TCR beta chain was sequenced for a study of memory CD4+ T cells and cytomegalovirus serostatus. Single viable CD3+CD4+CD8-CD45RO+ cells were sorted as the memory CD4+ T cells. The data were produced by immunoSEQ multiplex PCR, yet TCRdb's version contains in-frame clones alone and is incomplete. The table has under 55,000 clones, around 80% seen once. V lost 2 bases, J lost 0 bases, and 20 bases lay in between. Germline CDR1 reads WNHNN; CDR2 reads SYGVQD (reference sequence). This CDR3 is built from 19 residues. Sequenced sample: memory CD4+ T cells from blood. V and J are TRBV10-1 and TRBJ1-5; maybe TRBD1 (6 bases). The TCR originated in an adult in good health and CMV-seronegative. The CDR3 DNA reads as TGCGCCAGCAGTGAGCCCCGCGGCAGGGACACCTATAGCAATCAGCCCCAGCATTTT. Its protein is CASSEPRGRDTYSNQPQHF.